This TCR beta chain emerged from a study of radiation and T cells in renal cell carcinoma. Study overall: Nephrectomy followed 15 Gy stereotactic body radiation by 4 weeks.

Described time point: blood 2 weeks post-SBRT. Noted treatment: 15 Gy SBRT to primary tumor, nephrectomy 4 weeks later. Serial blood draws occurred at baseline and 2 and 4 weeks post-SBRT. CDR1 and CDR2 (germline): SNHLY, FYNNEI. V was trimmed by 6 bases and J by 4 bases, leaving 12 bases between them. The CDR3 contains 13 residues. Study observations and caveats: From baseline, blood top tumor clonotypes peaked at 2 weeks post-radiation.

With regard to this clone: The target antigen is unknown.

Generated by immunoSEQ multiplex PCR, the TCRdb table keeps only in-frame clones and is missing some. Of about 120,000 clones in the sample, about 81% were seen once. The chain employs TRBV2 and TRBJ2-5; a possible D gene is TRBD1 (5 bases). The source is a man aged 50-60 years with renal cell carcinoma. The sample here was blood, taken from a patient whose treatment included radiotherapy and nephrectomy. In DNA, the CDR3 is TGTGCCAGCAGCAGGGAAATAAGAGAGACCCAGTACTTC. Translation: CASSREIRETQYF.